This TCR beta chain was sequenced during a study of response to subunit inactivated influenza vaccine. Germline CDR1 LGHDT, CDR2 YNNKEL (reference sequence). CDR3 length: 13 amino acids. V was cut by 4 bases and J by 6 bases, with 12 bases left in between. Using its own MiXCR run on the RT-PCR reads, TCRdb lists one record per CDR3 protein. This table has roughly 790,000 distinct CDR3 sequences, roughly 20% appearing once. In this sample, this clonotype turned up a few times. The starting material was PBMCs from blood, obtained less than 6 days after vaccination. This clonotype was obtained from a man aged 45-65 years who received an inactivated influenza vaccine. The V gene is TRBV3-1, the J gene TRBJ1-1; the D is unclear. CDR3 sequence: CASSPLGRAEAFF. CDR3 coding DNA: TGTGCCAGCAGCCCCCTAGGACGGGCTGAAGCTTTCTTT.